This record looks at one T cell receptor (beta chain) sequence and its context. The data stem from a study of OX40 agonist ivuxolimab in advanced cancers. Measured with immunoSEQ multiplex PCR; TCRdb has only the in-frame clones, and not every one. This table holds tens of thousands of clones, under 85% found once. Trimming took 4 bases from V and 5 from J; bases not matched to a gene: 7. Germline V lookup: CDR1 SGHKS, CDR2 YYEKEE (reference sequence). The CDR3 covers 15 residues. The sequenced sample was CD4+ or CD8+ T cells sorted from blood, obtained in a trial of the OX40 agonist ivuxolimab. The chain combines TRBV5-5 with TRBJ2-2; 8 bases agree with TRBD1. The source is an adult with an advanced solid tumor such as melanoma, head and neck, liver or kidney cancer. CDR3 nucleotides: TGTGCCAGCAGCCCACAGGACAGGGATACCGGGGAGCTGTTTTTT. Translated, it gives CASSPQDRDTGELFF.